This is a list of T cell receptor beta chains from one sample in a study of cytomegalovirus exposure and HLA in healthy donors. The repertoire was sequenced with immunoSEQ multiplex PCR; TCRdb's copy has only in-frame clones and lacks some. Among 200,000 to 250,000 clones, 76% were seen once, and the ten largest hold 0.55% to 0.75%. The sequenced material came from PBMCs. These receptors were taken from a man between 18 and 35 years old in good health and CMV-seronegative. Both conserved end residues are part of each CDR3. Fields, in order: clone size, V gene, J gene, D gene, CDR3 protein, CDR3 DNA. A D gene is named only where the DNA matches it firmly. Size is stated for part of the rows, as once, few or many counts, or as a class when the clone is expanded.

clone_size: NA
v_call: TRBV18
j_call: TRBJ1-6
d_call: NA
cdr3_aa: CASSPPTKGGSPLHF
cdr3_nt: TGTGCCAGCTCACCACCGACAAAGGGAGGATCACCCCTCCACTTT

clone_size: NA
v_call: TRBV5-1
j_call: TRBJ1-5
d_call: NA
cdr3_aa: CASSLDGQGKRPQHF
cdr3_nt: TGCGCCAGCAGCTTGGATGGGCAGGGCAAACGGCCCCAGCATTTT

clone_size: few
v_call: TRBV30
j_call: TRBJ2-7
d_call: TRBD2
cdr3_aa: CAWTPRLAGGFYEQYF
cdr3_nt: TGTGCCTGGACCCCAAGGCTAGCGGGAGGTTTCTACGAGCAGTACTTC

clone_size: NA
v_call: TRBV2
j_call: TRBJ2-3
d_call: TRBD2
cdr3_aa: CASGRRGTSGNSQYF
cdr3_nt: TGTGCCAGCGGGAGGAGGGGGACTAGCGGGAATTCGCAGTATTTT

clone_size: NA
v_call: TRBV2
j_call: TRBJ2-5
d_call: TRBD2
cdr3_aa: CASKLNSGTQETQYF
cdr3_nt: TGTGCCAGCAAGCTCAATAGCGGGACTCAAGAGACCCAGTACTTC

clone_size: NA
v_call: TRBV2
j_call: TRBJ1-3
d_call: NA
cdr3_aa: CASSSEGLVGRNTIYF
cdr3_nt: TGTGCCAGCAGCTCGGAAGGACTGGTGGGGAGAAACACCATATATTTT

clone_size: NA
v_call: TRBV27
j_call: TRBJ1-2
d_call: NA
cdr3_aa: CASSLNPRGGYTF
cdr3_nt: TGTGCCAGCAGTTTAAACCCCCGGGGTGGCTACACCTTC

clone_size: few
v_call: TRBV5-6
j_call: TRBJ2-7
d_call: TRBD2
cdr3_aa: CASSSDLGGSEQYF
cdr3_nt: TGTGCCAGCAGCTCGGATCTGGGCGGGAGCGAGCAGTACTTC

clone_size: NA
v_call: TRBV9
j_call: TRBJ2-1
d_call: TRBD2
cdr3_aa: CASSVGSAGDAEQFF
cdr3_nt: TGTGCCAGCAGCGTAGGGTCAGCGGGAGATGCTGAGCAGTTCTTC

clone_size: once
v_call: TRBV5-4
j_call: TRBJ2-1
d_call: NA
cdr3_aa: CASSLREREQFF
cdr3_nt: TGTGCCAGCAGCTTAAGGGAGCGGGAGCAGTTCTTC

clone_size: NA
v_call: TRBV19
j_call: TRBJ1-5
d_call: NA
cdr3_aa: CASNEGFQRGQPQHF
cdr3_nt: TGTGCCAGTAATGAGGGGTTCCAGCGGGGTCAGCCCCAGCATTTT

clone_size: few
v_call: TRBV28
j_call: TRBJ1-2
d_call: TRBD1
cdr3_aa: CASTYRGRGGYGYTF
cdr3_nt: TGTGCCAGCACATACAGGGGCAGGGGAGGCTATGGCTACACCTTC

clone_size: NA
v_call: TRBV4-1
j_call: TRBJ1-2
d_call: NA
cdr3_aa: CASSQLPDSDYGYTF
cdr3_nt: TGCGCCAGCAGCCAACTGCCGGACAGCGACTATGGCTACACCTTC

clone_size: NA
v_call: TRBV11-2
j_call: TRBJ1-4
d_call: TRBD1
cdr3_aa: CASSPGRQGDEKLFF
cdr3_nt: TGTGCCAGCAGCCCAGGCCGACAGGGTGATGAAAAACTGTTTTTT

clone_size: NA
v_call: TRBV10-2
j_call: TRBJ1-1
d_call: TRBD1
cdr3_aa: CASSGDQEGARWVTEAFF
cdr3_nt: TGCGCCAGCAGTGGGGATCAAGAGGGGGCGCGATGGGTCACTGAAGCTTTCTTT

clone_size: NA
v_call: TRBV5-4
j_call: TRBJ2-1
d_call: TRBD2
cdr3_aa: CASSLESGSGNEQFF
cdr3_nt: TGTGCCAGCAGCTTGGAGAGCGGGAGTGGGAATGAGCAGTTCTTC

clone_size: NA
v_call: TRBV14
j_call: TRBJ2-1
d_call: NA
cdr3_aa: CASSQEVHHSYNEQFF
cdr3_nt: TGTGCCAGCAGCCAAGAGGTACACCACTCCTACAATGAGCAGTTCTTC

clone_size: once
v_call: TRBV29-1
j_call: TRBJ2-7
d_call: NA
cdr3_aa: CSVEAWGETSYEQYF
cdr3_nt: TGCAGCGTTGAAGCGTGGGGGGAGACATCCTACGAGCAGTACTTC

clone_size: NA
v_call: TRBV14
j_call: TRBJ1-1
d_call: NA
cdr3_aa: CASSQSQFTEAFF
cdr3_nt: TGTGCCAGCAGCCAATCCCAGTTTACTGAAGCTTTCTTT

clone_size: NA
v_call: TRBV5-1
j_call: TRBJ1-6
d_call: NA
cdr3_aa: CASSLGEAGVPPLHF
cdr3_nt: TGCGCCAGCAGCTTGGGAGAGGCAGGGGTCCCACCCCTCCACTTT

clone_size: NA
v_call: TRBV11-2
j_call: TRBJ2-3
d_call: NA
cdr3_aa: CASSLTPNTGTDTQYF
cdr3_nt: TGTGCCAGCAGCTTAACGCCCAATACCGGGACAGATACGCAGTATTTT

clone_size: NA
v_call: TRBV5-8
j_call: TRBJ2-3
d_call: NA
cdr3_aa: CASSSSTSTGGADTQYF
cdr3_nt: TGTGCCAGCAGCTCCTCAACGTCCACAGGGGGGGCAGATACGCAGTATTTT

clone_size: NA
v_call: TRBV7-3
j_call: TRBJ1-1
d_call: TRBD1
cdr3_aa: CASSPGTGIMNTEAFF
cdr3_nt: TGTGCCAGCAGCCCAGGGACAGGGATCATGAACACTGAAGCTTTCTTT

clone_size: NA
v_call: TRBV10-3
j_call: TRBJ2-7
d_call: NA
cdr3_aa: CAISEPRVEQYF
cdr3_nt: TGTGCCATCAGTGAACCCAGGGTCGAGCAGTACTTC

clone_size: NA
v_call: TRBV5-1
j_call: TRBJ1-5
d_call: NA
cdr3_aa: CASSAGGTDSNQPQHF
cdr3_nt: TGCGCCAGCAGCGCCGGGGGTACGGATAGCAATCAGCCCCAGCATTTT

clone_size: NA
v_call: TRBV30
j_call: TRBJ2-3
d_call: NA
cdr3_aa: CAWSVWGLTIPDTQYF
cdr3_nt: TGTGCCTGGAGCGTGTGGGGGCTAACCATCCCAGATACGCAGTATTTT

clone_size: NA
v_call: TRBV6-5
j_call: TRBJ2-7
d_call: TRBD2
cdr3_aa: CASSLTSGIGYEQYF
cdr3_nt: TGTGCCAGCAGCCTTACTAGCGGGATTGGCTACGAGCAGTACTTC

clone_size: NA
v_call: TRBV2
j_call: TRBJ2-3
d_call: NA
cdr3_aa: CASSVLLATDTQYF
cdr3_nt: TGTGCCAGCAGTGTTCTTCTGGCCACAGATACGCAGTATTTT

clone_size: NA
v_call: TRBV27
j_call: TRBJ2-5
d_call: TRBD2
cdr3_aa: CASSAPLAGVETQYF
cdr3_nt: TGTGCCAGCAGTGCCCCACTAGCGGGAGTGGAGACCCAGTACTTC

clone_size: NA
v_call: TRBV7-9
j_call: TRBJ1-4
d_call: NA
cdr3_aa: CASSLHRVIGEKLFF
cdr3_nt: TGTGCCAGCAGCTTACACAGGGTCATAGGTGAAAAACTGTTTTTT

clone_size: NA
v_call: TRBV5-1
j_call: TRBJ2-2
d_call: TRBD1
cdr3_aa: CASSSRDSNTGELFF
cdr3_nt: TGCGCCAGCAGTTCCCGGGACAGTAACACCGGGGAGCTGTTTTTT

clone_size: NA
v_call: TRBV18
j_call: TRBJ2-7
d_call: TRBD1
cdr3_aa: CASSPTGGTPREQYF
cdr3_nt: TGTGCCAGCTCACCGACAGGGGGCACCCCTCGGGAGCAGTACTTC

clone_size: few
v_call: TRBV28
j_call: TRBJ1-5
d_call: TRBD1
cdr3_aa: CASSPGQGLSNQPQHF
cdr3_nt: TGTGCCAGCAGCCCCGGACAGGGCCTAAGCAATCAGCCCCAGCATTTT

clone_size: NA
v_call: TRBV5-1
j_call: TRBJ1-2
d_call: NA
cdr3_aa: CASSLTPDNYGYTF
cdr3_nt: TGCGCCAGCAGCTTAACACCCGATAACTATGGCTACACCTTC

clone_size: NA
v_call: TRBV7-9
j_call: TRBJ2-2
d_call: NA
cdr3_aa: CASSSDWTGELFF
cdr3_nt: TGTGCCAGCAGCTCGGACTGGACCGGGGAGCTGTTTTTT